Listed below are T cell receptor beta chains from one sample, sequenced in a study of blood T cell repertoires in COVID-19. The protocol was immunoSEQ multiplex PCR, while the TCRdb copy is restricted to in-frame clones and leaves out a portion. This repertoire shows some 210,000 clones, roughly nine tenths found once; its top ten account for about 1.3%. Material for sequencing was peripheral blood. The receptors were sampled from a man aged 30 to 45 with acute or convalescent COVID-19. Both conserved end residues are part of each CDR3. The order of the fields is D gene, V gene, clone size, J gene, CDR3 DNA, CDR3 protein. The D gene is left open where the match is weak. Rows may omit the clone size; those that give it use once, few, many or a size class.

d_gene: TRBD1
v_gene: TRBV5-8
abundance: -
j_gene: TRBJ1-1
CDR3nt: TGTGCCAGCAGCTTGGGGGGGACAGGGGGCCTGGACCCAACCTTT
CDR3aa: CASSLGGTGGLDPTF

d_gene: -
v_gene: TRBV5-1
abundance: -
j_gene: TRBJ2-1
CDR3nt: TGCGCCAGCATTCGTCAACCGATAGGAGGCTCCTACAATGAGCAGTTCTTC
CDR3aa: CASIRQPIGGSYNEQFF

d_gene: TRBD1
v_gene: TRBV7-2
abundance: -
j_gene: TRBJ1-6
CDR3nt: TGTGCCAGCAGCTTAGTTTCGACAGGGCGTAATTCACCCCTCCACTTT
CDR3aa: CASSLVSTGRNSPLHF

d_gene: TRBD1
v_gene: TRBV11-2
abundance: -
j_gene: TRBJ1-1
CDR3nt: TGTGCCAGCAGCCCCTACAGGGGCGCCTCGAACACTGAAGCTTTCTTT
CDR3aa: CASSPYRGASNTEAFF

d_gene: TRBD2
v_gene: TRBV14
abundance: -
j_gene: TRBJ2-3
CDR3nt: TGTGCCAGCAGCCAAATAGCGGGAGGACGCACAGATACGCAGTATTTT
CDR3aa: CASSQIAGGRTDTQYF

d_gene: TRBD2
v_gene: TRBV11-1
abundance: once
j_gene: TRBJ2-2
CDR3nt: TGTGCCAGCAGCTTACTAGCGGGAAACACCGGGGAGCTGTTTTTT
CDR3aa: CASSLLAGNTGELFF

d_gene: TRBD2
v_gene: TRBV4-2
abundance: -
j_gene: TRBJ2-1
CDR3nt: TGTGCCAGCAGCCAAGGCGGGGGGGCCGGCAATGAGCAGTTCTTC
CDR3aa: CASSQGGGAGNEQFF

d_gene: -
v_gene: TRBV11-3
abundance: once
j_gene: TRBJ2-7
CDR3nt: TGTGCCAGCAGCTTATCCCATGGTCAGGGCTACGAGCAGTACTTC
CDR3aa: CASSLSHGQGYEQYF

d_gene: -
v_gene: TRBV28
abundance: -
j_gene: TRBJ1-3
CDR3nt: TGTGCCAGCAGTTTATATCGCGGCCAAAACACCATATATTTT
CDR3aa: CASSLYRGQNTIYF

d_gene: -
v_gene: TRBV7-9
abundance: -
j_gene: TRBJ1-4
CDR3nt: TGTGCCAGCAGCGCCCGACACCCTAATGAAAAACTGTTTTTT
CDR3aa: CASSARHPNEKLFF

d_gene: -
v_gene: TRBV12-5
abundance: -
j_gene: TRBJ2-5
CDR3nt: TGTGCTAGTGGTTTGACTAGAATCGGGACCCAGTACTTC
CDR3aa: CASGLTRIGTQYF

d_gene: TRBD1
v_gene: TRBV28
abundance: -
j_gene: TRBJ2-7
CDR3nt: TGTGCCAGCAGGGATCCGGGACAGGCTGACGAGCAGTACTTC
CDR3aa: CASRDPGQADEQYF

d_gene: TRBD1
v_gene: TRBV7-2
abundance: once
j_gene: TRBJ2-7
CDR3nt: TGTGCCAGCAGCATCTCCGGGACAGGACGTGTTGGCGAGCAGTACTTC
CDR3aa: CASSISGTGRVGEQYF

d_gene: -
v_gene: TRBV28
abundance: -
j_gene: TRBJ2-7
CDR3nt: TGTGCCAGCAGACTGGGGGGGCGCGGCGAGCAGTACTTC
CDR3aa: CASRLGGRGEQYF

d_gene: -
v_gene: TRBV6-5
abundance: -
j_gene: TRBJ1-1
CDR3nt: TGTGCCAGCAGTTACTCGATCGGGGCCGGGGGCACTGAAGCTTTCTTT
CDR3aa: CASSYSIGAGGTEAFF

d_gene: TRBD1
v_gene: TRBV28
abundance: -
j_gene: TRBJ2-2
CDR3nt: TGTGCCAGCAGTTTGCTAGGGGGCTCAGCCTCGAGCACCGGGGAGCTGTTTTTT
CDR3aa: CASSLLGGSASSTGELFF

d_gene: -
v_gene: TRBV11-2
abundance: -
j_gene: TRBJ2-1
CDR3nt: TGTGCCAGCAGCTCCCCCAGGGATTACAATGAGCAGTTCTTC
CDR3aa: CASSSPRDYNEQFF

d_gene: -
v_gene: TRBV3-1/TRBV3-2
abundance: -
j_gene: TRBJ1-2
CDR3nt: TGTGCCAGCAGCCAAGCTCATGGCTACACCTTC
CDR3aa: CASSQAHGYTF

d_gene: TRBD1
v_gene: TRBV28
abundance: -
j_gene: TRBJ1-5
CDR3nt: TGTGCCAGCAGTGGGACAGGGTTACAGCCCCAGCATTTT
CDR3aa: CASSGTGLQPQHF

d_gene: -
v_gene: TRBV6-1
abundance: -
j_gene: TRBJ2-7
CDR3nt: TGTGCCAGCAGTGAAGGGAGATTCTACTACGAGCAGTACTTC
CDR3aa: CASSEGRFYYEQYF

d_gene: -
v_gene: TRBV15
abundance: -
j_gene: TRBJ1-3
CDR3nt: TGTGCCACCAGCAGAGAGGGCAGTGCCTCTGGAAACACCATATATTTT
CDR3aa: CATSREGSASGNTIYF

d_gene: TRBD1
v_gene: TRBV10-3
abundance: -
j_gene: TRBJ1-6
CDR3nt: TGTGCCATCAGTGACCCGTTGACAGGGGGCATATCACCCCTCCACTTT
CDR3aa: CAISDPLTGGISPLHF

d_gene: -
v_gene: TRBV30
abundance: -
j_gene: TRBJ1-3
CDR3nt: TGTGCCTGGAGCAGACTCTCTGGAAACACCATATATTTT
CDR3aa: CAWSRLSGNTIYF

d_gene: -
v_gene: TRBV19
abundance: -
j_gene: TRBJ2-1
CDR3nt: TGTGCCAGTAGTCTTCGGAGTGAGCAGTTCTTC
CDR3aa: CASSLRSEQFF

d_gene: -
v_gene: TRBV6-5
abundance: -
j_gene: TRBJ2-5
CDR3nt: TGTGCCAGCAGAGCTCCGGGACGGGGGGAGACCCAGTACTTC
CDR3aa: CASRAPGRGETQYF

d_gene: TRBD2
v_gene: TRBV7-8
abundance: -
j_gene: TRBJ2-1
CDR3nt: TGTGCCAGCAGCGGGACCGGGACTAGCGGTCCTAGGGGCAATGAGCAGTTCTTC
CDR3aa: CASSGTGTSGPRGNEQFF

d_gene: TRBD2
v_gene: TRBV5-1
abundance: -
j_gene: TRBJ2-1
CDR3nt: TGCGCCAGCAGCGACTATTTAGCGGGAGTGGGTGAGCAGTTCTTC
CDR3aa: CASSDYLAGVGEQFF

d_gene: -
v_gene: TRBV6-6
abundance: -
j_gene: TRBJ1-5
CDR3nt: TGTGCCAGCATCACGGGGGAGGGAAATCAGCCCCAGCATTTT
CDR3aa: CASITGEGNQPQHF

d_gene: -
v_gene: TRBV6-1
abundance: -
j_gene: TRBJ2-3
CDR3nt: TGTGCCAGCAGTGATAGAGTAGATACGCAGTATTTT
CDR3aa: CASSDRVDTQYF

d_gene: -
v_gene: TRBV6-5
abundance: -
j_gene: TRBJ2-3
CDR3nt: TGTGCCAGCAGCCCCACCTACACAGATACGCAGTATTTT
CDR3aa: CASSPTYTDTQYF

d_gene: -
v_gene: TRBV2
abundance: -
j_gene: TRBJ1-2
CDR3nt: TGTGCCAGCAGACGGACTAATGGCTACACCTTC
CDR3aa: CASRRTNGYTF

d_gene: -
v_gene: TRBV2
abundance: -
j_gene: TRBJ1-5
CDR3nt: TGTGCCAGCAGTATATTTGGAGGTAGCAATCAGCCCCAGCATTTT
CDR3aa: CASSIFGGSNQPQHF

d_gene: -
v_gene: TRBV3-1/TRBV3-2
abundance: medium-sized
j_gene: TRBJ1-2
CDR3nt: TGTGCCAGCAGCCAAGTCGGCTATGGCTACACCTTC
CDR3aa: CASSQVGYGYTF

d_gene: -
v_gene: TRBV6-5
abundance: -
j_gene: TRBJ1-6
CDR3nt: TGTGCCAGCAAAATTCTCGGTTCACCCCTCCACTTT
CDR3aa: CASKILGSPLHF

d_gene: -
v_gene: TRBV4-2
abundance: -
j_gene: TRBJ2-3
CDR3nt: TGTGCCAGCAGCCAAGAACGGGGTTTAGCAGATACGCAGTATTTT
CDR3aa: CASSQERGLADTQYF

d_gene: TRBD1
v_gene: TRBV2
abundance: -
j_gene: TRBJ2-3
CDR3nt: TGTGCCAGCATATTTCTTTCGACAGGGGATACAGATACGCAGTATTTT
CDR3aa: CASIFLSTGDTDTQYF

d_gene: -
v_gene: TRBV12-5
abundance: -
j_gene: TRBJ1-1
CDR3nt: TGTGCTAGTGGTTTGTGGGGAGGGGGAAACACTGAAGCTTTCTTT
CDR3aa: CASGLWGGGNTEAFF

d_gene: -
v_gene: TRBV27
abundance: -
j_gene: TRBJ1-1
CDR3nt: TGTGCCAGCAGTTTTGAAGCGAACACTGAAGCTTTCTTT
CDR3aa: CASSFEANTEAFF

d_gene: -
v_gene: TRBV28
abundance: -
j_gene: TRBJ1-1
CDR3nt: TGTGCCAGCCGCAAGGGGCTCTTGAACACTGAAGCTTTCTTT
CDR3aa: CASRKGLLNTEAFF

d_gene: -
v_gene: TRBV27
abundance: few
j_gene: TRBJ2-4
CDR3nt: TGTGCCAGCAGCGACAAGGGACTAGCCAAAAACATTCAGTACTTC
CDR3aa: CASSDKGLAKNIQYF

d_gene: TRBD2
v_gene: TRBV6-6
abundance: -
j_gene: TRBJ2-6
CDR3nt: TGTGTTAGCGGGGACTCCGGCTCTGGGGCCAACGTCCTGACTTTC
CDR3aa: CVSGDSGSGANVLTF

d_gene: TRBD2
v_gene: TRBV5-1
abundance: -
j_gene: TRBJ2-5
CDR3nt: TGCGCCAGCAGCAACGGGAGACTAGCTGAGACCCAGTACTTC
CDR3aa: CASSNGRLAETQYF

d_gene: TRBD2
v_gene: TRBV24-1
abundance: once
j_gene: TRBJ2-1
CDR3nt: TGTGCCACCAGCGGACTAGCGGGAAGGAACAATGAGCAGTTCTTC
CDR3aa: CATSGLAGRNNEQFF

d_gene: -
v_gene: TRBV6-5
abundance: few
j_gene: TRBJ1-1
CDR3nt: TGTGCCAGCAGTCGCCGGATAGACACCAACACTGAAGCTTTCTTT
CDR3aa: CASSRRIDTNTEAFF

d_gene: -
v_gene: TRBV12-3/TRBV12-4
abundance: -
j_gene: TRBJ1-1
CDR3nt: TGTGCCAGCAGAACATCCGGGACTATTGAAGCTTTCTTT
CDR3aa: CASRTSGTIEAFF

d_gene: TRBD1
v_gene: TRBV7-9
abundance: -
j_gene: TRBJ2-2
CDR3nt: TGTGCCAGCAGCTTTTGGACAGGGGAGGTTGCCGGGGAGCTGTTTTTT
CDR3aa: CASSFWTGEVAGELFF

d_gene: -
v_gene: TRBV7-8
abundance: once
j_gene: TRBJ2-1
CDR3nt: TGTGCCAGCAGCTTAGCACCTGGCTCCCCCTACAATGAGCAGTTCTTC
CDR3aa: CASSLAPGSPYNEQFF

d_gene: -
v_gene: TRBV11-2
abundance: once
j_gene: TRBJ1-1
CDR3nt: TGTGCCAGCAGACTCACAACGGGCACTGAAGCTTTCTTT
CDR3aa: CASRLTTGTEAFF

d_gene: TRBD1
v_gene: TRBV6-5
abundance: -
j_gene: TRBJ2-5
CDR3nt: TGTGCCAGCAGCTGGGGACAGGGGAAAGAGACCCAGTACTTC
CDR3aa: CASSWGQGKETQYF